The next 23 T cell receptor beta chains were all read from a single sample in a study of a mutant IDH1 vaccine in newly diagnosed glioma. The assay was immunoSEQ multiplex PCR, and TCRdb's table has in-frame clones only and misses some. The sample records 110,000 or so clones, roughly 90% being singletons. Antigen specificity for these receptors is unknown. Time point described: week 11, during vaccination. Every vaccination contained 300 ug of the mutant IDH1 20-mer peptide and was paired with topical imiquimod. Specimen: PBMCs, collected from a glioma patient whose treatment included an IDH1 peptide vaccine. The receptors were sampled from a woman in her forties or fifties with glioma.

CDR3 loop: CASSLGAGGSYEQYF. The CDR3 coding sequence is TGCGCCAGCAGCTTGGGAGCAGGGGGCTCGTACGAGCAGTACTTC. The J gene is TRBJ2-7, the V gene TRBV5-1; TRBD1 matches at 8 bases. The CDR3 totals 15 residues. V lost 0 bases and J lost 4; bases outside the gene matches: 6. Germline V lookup: CDR1 SGHRS, CDR2 YFSETQ.

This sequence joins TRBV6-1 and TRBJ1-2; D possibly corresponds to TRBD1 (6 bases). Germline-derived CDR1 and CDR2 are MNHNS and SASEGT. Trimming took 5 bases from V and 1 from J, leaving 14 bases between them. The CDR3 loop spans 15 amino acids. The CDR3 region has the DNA TGTGCCAGCAGTAGCCCGGGACAAAGTAACTATGGCTACACCTTC. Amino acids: CASSSPGQSNYGYTF.

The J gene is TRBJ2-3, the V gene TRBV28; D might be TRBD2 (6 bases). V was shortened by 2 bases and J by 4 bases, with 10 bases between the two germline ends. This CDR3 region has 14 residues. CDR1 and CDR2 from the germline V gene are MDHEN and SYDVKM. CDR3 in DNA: TGTGCCAGCAGTTTAGATCGCGGGGCAGATACGCAGTATTTT. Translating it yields CASSLDRGADTQYF.

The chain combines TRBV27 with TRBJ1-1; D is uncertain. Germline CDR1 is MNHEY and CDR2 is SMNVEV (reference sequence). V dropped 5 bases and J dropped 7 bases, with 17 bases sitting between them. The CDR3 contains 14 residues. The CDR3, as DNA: TGTGCCAGCAGTACCGCAGGTGAGGCGGATGAAGCTTTCTTT. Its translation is CASSTAGEADEAFF.

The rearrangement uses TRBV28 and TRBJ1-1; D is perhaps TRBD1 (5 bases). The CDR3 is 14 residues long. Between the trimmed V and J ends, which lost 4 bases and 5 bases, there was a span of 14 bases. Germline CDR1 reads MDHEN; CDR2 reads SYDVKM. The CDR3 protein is CASSYDSFGTEAFF. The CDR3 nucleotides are TGTGCCAGCAGTTACGACAGCTTTGGTACTGAAGCTTTCTTT.

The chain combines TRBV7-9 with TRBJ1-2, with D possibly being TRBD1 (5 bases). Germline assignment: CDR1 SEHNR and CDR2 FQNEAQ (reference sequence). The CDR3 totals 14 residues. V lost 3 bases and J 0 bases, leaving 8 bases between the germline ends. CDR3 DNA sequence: TGTGCCAGCAGCTTGGGGGGAACTAACTATGGCTACACCTTC. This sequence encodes CASSLGGTNYGYTF.

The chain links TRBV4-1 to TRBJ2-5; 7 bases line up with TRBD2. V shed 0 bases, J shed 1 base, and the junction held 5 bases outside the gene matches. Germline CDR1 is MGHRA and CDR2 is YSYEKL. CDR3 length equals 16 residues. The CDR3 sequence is CASSQDGLAVQETQYF. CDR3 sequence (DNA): TGCGCCAGCAGCCAAGATGGCCTAGCGGTCCAAGAGACCCAGTACTTC.

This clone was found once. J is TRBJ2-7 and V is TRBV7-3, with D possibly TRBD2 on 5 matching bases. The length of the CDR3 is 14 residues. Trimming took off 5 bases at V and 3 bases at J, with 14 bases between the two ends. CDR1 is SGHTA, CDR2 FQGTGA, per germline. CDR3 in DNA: TGTGCCAGCAGCCGAGGCGTGGGAGACTACGAGCAGTACTTC. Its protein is CASSRGVGDYEQYF.

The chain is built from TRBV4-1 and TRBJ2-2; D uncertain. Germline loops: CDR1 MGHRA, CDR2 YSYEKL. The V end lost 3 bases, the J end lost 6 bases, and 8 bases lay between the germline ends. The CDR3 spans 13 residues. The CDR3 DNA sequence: TGCGCCAGCAGCCATGAAGTCGCCGGGGAGCTGTTTTTT. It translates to CASSHEVAGELFF.

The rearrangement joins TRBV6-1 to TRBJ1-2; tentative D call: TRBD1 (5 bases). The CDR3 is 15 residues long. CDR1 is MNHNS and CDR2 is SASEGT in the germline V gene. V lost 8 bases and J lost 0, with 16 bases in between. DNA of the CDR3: TGTGCCAGCCTACTAGGGGCAGGGACTAACTATGGCTACACCTTC. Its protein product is CASLLGAGTNYGYTF.

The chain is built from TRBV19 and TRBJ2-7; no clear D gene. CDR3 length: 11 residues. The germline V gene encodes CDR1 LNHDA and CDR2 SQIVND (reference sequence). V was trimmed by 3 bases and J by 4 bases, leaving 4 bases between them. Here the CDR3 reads CASSIGYEQYF. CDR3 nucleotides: TGTGCCAGTAGTATTGGTTACGAGCAGTACTTC.

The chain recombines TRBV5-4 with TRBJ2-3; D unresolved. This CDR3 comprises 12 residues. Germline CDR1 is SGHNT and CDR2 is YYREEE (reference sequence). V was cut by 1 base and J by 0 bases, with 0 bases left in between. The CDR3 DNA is TGTGCCAGCAGCTTGAGCACAGATACGCAGTATTTT. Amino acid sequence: CASSLSTDTQYF.

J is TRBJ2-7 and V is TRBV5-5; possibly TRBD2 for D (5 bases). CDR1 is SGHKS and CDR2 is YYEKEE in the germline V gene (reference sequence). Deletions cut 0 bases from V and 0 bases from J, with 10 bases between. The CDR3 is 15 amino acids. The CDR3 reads CASSLDSAYSYEQYF. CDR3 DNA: TGTGCCAGCAGCTTGGATAGCGCCTACTCCTACGAGCAGTACTTC.

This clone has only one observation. The CDR3 nucleotides are TGTGCCAGCAGTGACGTGGGCCGGATGCCTCAGCCCCAGCATTTT. Protein: CASSDVGRMPQPQHF. The chain couples TRBV27 to TRBJ1-5, with D unclear. The germline V and J ends were trimmed by 5 bases and 6 bases, with 17 bases remaining between them. The CDR3 runs to 15 residues. The germline V gene has CDR1 MNHEY and CDR2 SMNVEV (reference sequence).

As DNA, the CDR3 is TGTGCCAGCAGCTCCGGACTAGCGGGAGTGAACACCGGGGAGCTGTTTTTT. Its translation is CASSSGLAGVNTGELFF. The V gene is TRBV13, the J gene TRBJ2-2; TRBD2 aligns across 13 bases. Germline V gene data show CDR1 as PRHDT and CDR2 as FYEKMQ (reference sequence). The CDR3 has 17 amino acids. V was pared by 4 bases and J by 1 base, with 3 bases of the junction left unmatched.

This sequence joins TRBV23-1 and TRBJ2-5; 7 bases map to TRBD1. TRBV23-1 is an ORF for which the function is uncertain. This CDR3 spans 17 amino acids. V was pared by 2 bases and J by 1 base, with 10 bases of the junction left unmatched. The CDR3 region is CASSQRSGGFCQETQYF. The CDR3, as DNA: TGCGCCAGCAGTCAAAGGTCAGGGGGTTTTTGCCAAGAGACCCAGTACTTC.

The CDR3 region is CASSQRTENEKLFF. CDR3 nucleotides: TGCGCCAGCAGCCAAAGGACGGAAAATGAAAAACTGTTTTTT. This chain uses TRBV4-1 with TRBJ1-4; unclear D gene. V dropped 2 bases and J dropped 5 bases, with 9 bases sitting between them. Germline V gene lookup returns CDR1 MGHRA and CDR2 YSYEKL. The CDR3 has 14 residues.

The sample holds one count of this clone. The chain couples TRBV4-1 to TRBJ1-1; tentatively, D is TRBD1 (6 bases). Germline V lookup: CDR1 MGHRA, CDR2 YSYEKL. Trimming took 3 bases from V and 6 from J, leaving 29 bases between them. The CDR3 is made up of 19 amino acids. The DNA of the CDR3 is TGCGCCAGCAGCCAGGGGCTTAGGACAGCCCCTGATATATCCGCTGAAGCTTTCTTT. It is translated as CASSQGLRTAPDISAEAFF.

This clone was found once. CDR3 sequence: CAGGAGQNEKLFF. The CDR3 region has the DNA TGTGCTGGAGGAGCAGGACAAAATGAAAAACTGTTTTTT. The V and J genes are TRBV28 and TRBJ1-4; possibly TRBD1 for D (5 bases). CDR1 is MDHEN and CDR2 is SYDVKM in the germline V gene. This CDR3 comprises 13 residues. Full variable domain (outside the CDR3, taken from reference TRBV28 and TRBJ1-4): DVKVTQSSRYLVKRTGEKVFLECVQDMDHENMFWYRQDPGLGLRLIYFSYDVKMKEKGDIPEGYSVSREKKERFSLILESASTNQTSMYLCAGGAGQNEKLFFGSGTQLSVL.

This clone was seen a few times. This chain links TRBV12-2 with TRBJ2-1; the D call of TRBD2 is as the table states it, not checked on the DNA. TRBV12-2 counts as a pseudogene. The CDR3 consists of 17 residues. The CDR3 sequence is CASRHPKARREGNEQFF. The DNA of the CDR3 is TGTGCAAGTCGCCATCCTAAGGCTAGGCGGGAGGGGAATGAGCAGTTCTTC.

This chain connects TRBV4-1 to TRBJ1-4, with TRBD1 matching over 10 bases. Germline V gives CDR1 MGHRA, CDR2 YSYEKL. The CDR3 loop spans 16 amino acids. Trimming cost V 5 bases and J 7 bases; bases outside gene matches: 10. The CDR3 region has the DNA TGCGCCAGCAGCGACAGACAGGGGGCGCGAGGTGAAAAACTGTTTTTT. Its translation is CASSDRQGARGEKLFF.

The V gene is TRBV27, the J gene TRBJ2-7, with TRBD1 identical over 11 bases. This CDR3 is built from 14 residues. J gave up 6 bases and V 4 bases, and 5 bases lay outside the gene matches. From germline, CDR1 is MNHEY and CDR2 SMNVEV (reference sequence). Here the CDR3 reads CASSSDRGPLEQYF. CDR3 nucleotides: TGTGCCAGCAGTTCGGACAGGGGGCCCCTCGAGCAGTACTTC.

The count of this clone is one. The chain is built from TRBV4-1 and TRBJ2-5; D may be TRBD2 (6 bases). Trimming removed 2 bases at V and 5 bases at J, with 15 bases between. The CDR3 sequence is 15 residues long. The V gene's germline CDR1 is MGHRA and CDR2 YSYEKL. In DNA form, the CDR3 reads TGCGCCAGCAGCCAAACCCGGGACTTCCGGGAGACCCAGTACTTC. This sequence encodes CASSQTRDFRETQYF.